Sequencing of this TCR beta chain was carried out in a study of blood T cell repertoires in COVID-19. CDR3 length: 16 residues. Germline V lookup: CDR1 MNHNS, CDR2 SASEGT. V trimming: 0 bases; J trimming: 4 bases; junction bases outside the gene matches: 5. Under the authors' procedure: Quantification of nucleated cells was approximated via reference gene primer amplification. Assay: immunoSEQ multiplex PCR; the TCRdb copy retains only in-frame clones and omits some. That table is the source of V, J and clone size, and D and trimming were worked out from the DNA. This table holds 150,000 to 200,000 clones, more than 75% found once. This clone appeared a single time.

V gene TRBV6-1 combines with J gene TRBJ1-2, with 10 positions matching TRBD1. The TCR comes from a woman between 65 and 79 years old with COVID-19, enrolled during active disease. Sequencing was carried out using peripheral blood. CDR3 DNA sequence: TGTGCCAGCAGTGAAGCCGGGACAGGGGCGGTCTATGGCTACACCTTC. Its translation: CASSEAGTGAVYGYTF.